The 10 T cell receptor beta chains presented below share a single source sample, sequenced in a study of cytomegalovirus exposure and HLA in healthy donors. PCR amplification relied on 60 Vbeta primers (plus 13 Jbeta primers). Measured with immunoSEQ multiplex PCR; TCRdb has only the in-frame clones, and not every one. The top ten clones hold about 1.6% of a sample with 150,000 to 200,000 clones, over 80% of them seen once. The sequenced sample was PBMCs. The source is a man aged 45-65 years in good health and CMV-seronegative.

J is TRBJ1-1 and V is TRBV18, with 8 bases aligning to TRBD1. Germline V CDR1 and CDR2: KGHSH, LQKENI. V dropped 5 bases and J dropped 4; count of bases not matched to a gene: 12. The CDR3 loop spans 16 amino acids. The chain's CDR3 is CASSSSSQGEGTEAFF. DNA for the CDR3: TGTGCCAGCTCATCCTCTTCACAGGGGGAAGGCACTGAAGCTTTCTTT.

The CDR3 loop is CASSFRGAPDTQYF. CDR3 DNA sequence: TGTGCCAGCAGCTTTCGGGGGGCCCCAGATACGCAGTATTTT. The chain recombines TRBV7-3 with TRBJ2-3; a possible D gene is TRBD2 (7 bases). Trimming removed 3 bases from V and 4 bases from J, with 11 bases in between. The CDR3 covers 14 residues. The germline V gene has CDR1 SGHTA and CDR2 FQGTGA. The full variable domain, with the rest looked up from reference TRBV7-3 and TRBJ2-3, is GAGVSQTPSNKVTEKGKYVELRCDPISGHTALYWYRQSLGQGPEFLIYFQGTGAADDSGLPNDRFFAVRPEGSVSTLKIQRTERGDSAVYLCASSFRGAPDTQYFGPGTRLTVL.

The chain carries TRBV4-1 and TRBJ2-1, with no clear D. The V gene's germline CDR1 is MGHRA and CDR2 YSYEKL. V was trimmed by 1 base and J by 0 bases, leaving 13 bases between them. The CDR3 runs 17 residues. As DNA, the CDR3 is TGCGCCAGCAGCCAAGCAACCGACACCAGCTCCTACAATGAGCAGTTCTTC. Translated: CASSQATDTSSYNEQFF.

CDR3 region: CASANGISTDTQYF. The CDR3 DNA reads TGTGCCAGTGCTAACGGGATAAGCACAGATACGCAGTATTTT. The chain uses TRBV19 and TRBJ2-3, with D perhaps matching TRBD2 (5 bases). Germline V lookup: CDR1 LNHDA, CDR2 SQIVND (reference sequence). The CDR3 has 14 residues. Trimming stripped 8 bases from V and 0 bases from J, with 12 bases between.

The V gene is TRBV19, the J gene TRBJ1-3; 7 bases line up with TRBD1. Trimming cost V 6 bases and J 0 bases; bases outside gene matches: 8. The CDR3 contains 16 residues. Germline CDR1 reads LNHDA; CDR2 reads SQIVND (reference sequence). The CDR3 coding sequence is TGTGCCAGTAGGGACGGACAGGAAACCTCTGGAAACACCATATATTTT. This gives the protein CASRDGQETSGNTIYF.

The chain is built from TRBV2 and TRBJ1-5; 8 bases fit TRBD1. This CDR3 region has 15 residues. Germline CDR1 SNHLY, CDR2 FYNNEI. Unmatched junction bases numbered 10, after V lost 5 bases and J lost 7 bases. The CDR3 DNA reads TGTGCCAGCAGTAAAGACAGGGGTCAGAGGCAGCCCCAGCATTTT. This translates into CASSKDRGQRQPQHF.

The genes are TRBV18 and TRBJ2-3; a weak D match, TRBD2 (7 bases). Germline values: CDR1 KGHSH, CDR2 LQKENI. The CDR3 spans 14 residues. V lost 4 bases, J lost 1 base, and 9 bases lay in between. CDR3 residues: CASSQGGGTDTQYF. As DNA, the CDR3 is TGTGCCAGCTCACAGGGGGGGGGCACAGATACGCAGTATTTT.

The count of this clone is one. The chain is built from TRBV7-2 and TRBJ2-4; TRBD1 matches 7 bases. The V gene end was trimmed by 4 bases and the J gene end by 7 bases; junction bases not matched to a gene: 7. The CDR3 contains 14 residues. The germline CDR1 and CDR2 sequences are SGHTA and FQGNSA. Here the CDR3 reads CASSYRDSGNIQYF. In DNA form, the CDR3 reads TGTGCCAGCAGCTATCGGGACAGTGGGAACATTCAGTACTTC.

The rearrangement joins TRBV6-6 to TRBJ2-1; 8 bases are shared with TRBD1. The germline CDR1 and CDR2 sequences are MNHNY and SVGAGI (reference sequence). Unmatched junction bases numbered 3, after V lost 2 bases and J lost 6 bases. CDR3 size: 14 residues. The CDR3 DNA follows: TGTGCCAGCAGTTACGGGCAGGGGGCCAATGAGCAGTTCTTC. As protein: CASSYGQGANEQFF.

The chain has TRBV5-4 and TRBJ2-3; 7 bases fit TRBD2. Germline assignment: CDR1 SGHNT and CDR2 YYREEE (reference sequence). After removal of 1 base from V and 1 base from J, the junction contained 3 bases not matched to a gene. The CDR3 extends over 15 amino acids. The CDR3 nucleotides are TGTGCCAGCAGCTTGCTTGCGGGGGGCACAGATACGCAGTATTTT. Translated, it gives CASSLLAGGTDTQYF.